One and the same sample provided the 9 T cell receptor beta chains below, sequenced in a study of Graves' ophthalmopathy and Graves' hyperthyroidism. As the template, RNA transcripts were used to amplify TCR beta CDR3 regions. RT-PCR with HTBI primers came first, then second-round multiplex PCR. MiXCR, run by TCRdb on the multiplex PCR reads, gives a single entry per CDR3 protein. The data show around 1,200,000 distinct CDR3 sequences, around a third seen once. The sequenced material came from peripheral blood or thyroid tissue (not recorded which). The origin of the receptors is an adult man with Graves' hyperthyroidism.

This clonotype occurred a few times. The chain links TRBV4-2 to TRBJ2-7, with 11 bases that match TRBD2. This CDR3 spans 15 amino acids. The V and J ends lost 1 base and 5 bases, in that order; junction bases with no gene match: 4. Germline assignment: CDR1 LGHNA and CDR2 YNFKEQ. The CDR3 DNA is TGTGCCAGCAGCCAAGCGCTAGCGGGGGGCAACGAGCAGTACTTC. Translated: CASSQALAGGNEQYF.

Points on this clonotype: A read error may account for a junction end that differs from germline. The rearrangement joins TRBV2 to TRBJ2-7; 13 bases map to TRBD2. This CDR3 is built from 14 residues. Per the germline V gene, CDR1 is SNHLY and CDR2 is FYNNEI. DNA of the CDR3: TGTGCCGGCAGTTGGACTAGCGGGAGTGACGAGCAGTACTTC. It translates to CAGSWTSGSDEQYF.

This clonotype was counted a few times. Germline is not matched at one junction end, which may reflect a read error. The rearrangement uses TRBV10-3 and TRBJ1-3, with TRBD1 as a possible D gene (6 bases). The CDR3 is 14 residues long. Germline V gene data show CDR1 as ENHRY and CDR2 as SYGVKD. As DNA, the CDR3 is TGTGCCAGCAGTTCCCGGGGGGGCCGAAACACCATATATTTT. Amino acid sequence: CASSSRGGRNTIYF.

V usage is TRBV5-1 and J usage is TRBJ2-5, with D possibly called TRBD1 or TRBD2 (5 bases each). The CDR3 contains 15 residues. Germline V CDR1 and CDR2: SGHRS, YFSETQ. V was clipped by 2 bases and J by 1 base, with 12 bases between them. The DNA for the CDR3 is TGCGCCAGCAGCTTAAACATCGGGACCCAAGAGACCCAGTACTTC. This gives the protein CASSLNIGTQETQYF.

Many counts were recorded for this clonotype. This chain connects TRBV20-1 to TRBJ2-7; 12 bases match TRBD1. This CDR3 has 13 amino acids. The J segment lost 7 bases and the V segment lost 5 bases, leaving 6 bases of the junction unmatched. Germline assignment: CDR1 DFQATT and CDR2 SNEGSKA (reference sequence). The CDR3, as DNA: TGCAGTGCTTGGGGACAGGGGGCGAGTGAGCAGTACTTC. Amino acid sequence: CSAWGQGASEQYF.

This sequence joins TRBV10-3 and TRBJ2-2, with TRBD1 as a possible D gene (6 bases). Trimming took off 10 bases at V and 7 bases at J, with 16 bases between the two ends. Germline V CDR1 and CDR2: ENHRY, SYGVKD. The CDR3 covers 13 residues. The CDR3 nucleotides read TGTGCCAGCATGGCAGGGGTTGGCGGGGAGCTGTTTTTT. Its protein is CASMAGVGGELFF.

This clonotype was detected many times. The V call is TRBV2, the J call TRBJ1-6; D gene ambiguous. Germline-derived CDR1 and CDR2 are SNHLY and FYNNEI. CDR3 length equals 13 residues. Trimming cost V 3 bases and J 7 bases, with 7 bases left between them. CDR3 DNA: TGTGCCAGCAGTGATAGTTGGAATTCACCCCTCCACTTT. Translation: CASSDSWNSPLHF.

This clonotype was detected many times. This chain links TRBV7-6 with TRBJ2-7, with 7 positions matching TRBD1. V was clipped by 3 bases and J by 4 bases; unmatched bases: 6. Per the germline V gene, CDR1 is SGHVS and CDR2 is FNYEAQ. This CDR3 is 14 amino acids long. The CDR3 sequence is CASSFGQAQYEQYF. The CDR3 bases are TGTGCCAGCAGCTTTGGACAGGCGCAGTACGAGCAGTACTTC.

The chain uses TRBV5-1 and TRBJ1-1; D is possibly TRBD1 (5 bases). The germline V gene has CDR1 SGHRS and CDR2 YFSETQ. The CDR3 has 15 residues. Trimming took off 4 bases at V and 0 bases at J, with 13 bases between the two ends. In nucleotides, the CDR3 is TGCGCCAGCAGCAGGGACGGGTCCGTGAACACTGAAGCTTTCTTT. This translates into CASSRDGSVNTEAFF. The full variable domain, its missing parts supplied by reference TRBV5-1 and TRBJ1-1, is KAGVTQTPRYLIKTRGQQVTLSCSPISGHRSVSWYQQTPGQGLQFLFEYFSETQRNKGNFPGRFSGRQFSNSRSEMNVSTLELGDSALYLCASSRDGSVNTEAFFGQGTRLTVV.